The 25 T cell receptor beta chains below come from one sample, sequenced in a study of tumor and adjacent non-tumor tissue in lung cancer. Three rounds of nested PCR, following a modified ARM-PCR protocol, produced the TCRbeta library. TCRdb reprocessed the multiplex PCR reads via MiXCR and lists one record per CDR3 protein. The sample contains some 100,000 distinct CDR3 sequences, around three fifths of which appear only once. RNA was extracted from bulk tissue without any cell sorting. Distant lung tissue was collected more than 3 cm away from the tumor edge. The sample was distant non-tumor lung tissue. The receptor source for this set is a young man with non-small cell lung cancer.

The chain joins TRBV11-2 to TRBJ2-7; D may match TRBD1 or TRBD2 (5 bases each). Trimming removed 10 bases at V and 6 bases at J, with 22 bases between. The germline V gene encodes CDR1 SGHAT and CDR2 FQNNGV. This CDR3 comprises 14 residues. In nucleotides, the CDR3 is TGTGCCAACAACTGGGGGACCCAATTCGGCGAGCAGTACTTC. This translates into CANNWGTQFGEQYF.

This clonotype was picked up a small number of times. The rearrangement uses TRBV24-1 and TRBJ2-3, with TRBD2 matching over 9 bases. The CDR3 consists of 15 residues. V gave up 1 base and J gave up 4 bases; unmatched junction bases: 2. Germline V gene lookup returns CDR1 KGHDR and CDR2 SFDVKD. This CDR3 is CATSDFRTSADTQYF. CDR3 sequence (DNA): TGTGCCACCAGTGATTTTAGGACTAGCGCAGATACGCAGTATTTT.

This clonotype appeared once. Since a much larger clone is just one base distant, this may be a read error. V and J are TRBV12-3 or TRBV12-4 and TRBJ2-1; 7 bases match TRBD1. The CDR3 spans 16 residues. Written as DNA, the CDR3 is TGTGCCAGCAGTTTATTGACCCGACAGGGTTACAATGAGCAGTCCTTC. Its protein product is CASSLLTRQGYNEQSF.

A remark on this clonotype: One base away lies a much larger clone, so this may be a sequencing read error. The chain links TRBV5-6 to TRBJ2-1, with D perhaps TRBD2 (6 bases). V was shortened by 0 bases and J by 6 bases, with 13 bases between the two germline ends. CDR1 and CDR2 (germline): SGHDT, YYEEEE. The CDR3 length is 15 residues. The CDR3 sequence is CASSLAGRPSNEQFF. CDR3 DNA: TGTGCCAGCAGCTTGGCTGGGAGGCCGAGCAATGAGCAGTTCTTC.

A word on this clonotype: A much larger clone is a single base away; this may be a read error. The CDR3 spells CATQDRENTEAFF. CDR3 nucleotide sequence: TGTGCCACCCAGGACAGGGAGAACACTGAAGCTTTCTTT. The chain couples TRBV19 to TRBJ1-1; 8 positions agree with TRBD1. After removal of 10 bases from V and 1 base from J, the junction contained 5 bases not matched to a gene. The CDR3 spans 13 residues. Germline CDR1 is LNHDA and CDR2 is SQIVND (reference sequence).

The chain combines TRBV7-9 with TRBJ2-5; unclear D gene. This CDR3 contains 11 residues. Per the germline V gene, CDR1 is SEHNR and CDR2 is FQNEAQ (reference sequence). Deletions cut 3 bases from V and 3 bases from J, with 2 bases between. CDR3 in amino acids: CASSLKETQYF. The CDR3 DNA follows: TGTGCCAGCAGCTTGAAAGAGACCCAGTACTTC. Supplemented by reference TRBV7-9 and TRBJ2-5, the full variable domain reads DTGVSQNPRHKITKRGQNVTFRCDPISEHNRLYWYRQTLGQGPEFLTYFQNEAQLEKSRLLSDRFSAERPKGSFSTLEIQRTEQGDSAMYLCASSLKETQYFGPGTRLLVL.

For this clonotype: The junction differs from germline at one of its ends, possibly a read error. The CDR3 DNA follows: TGTGCCATCAGTGATGCGTTCAATGTGCAGTTCTTC. This encodes CAISDAFNVQFF. V and J are TRBV24-1 and TRBJ2-1, with unresolved D. In germline, CDR1 is KGHDR, CDR2 SFDVKD. The CDR3 loop spans 12 amino acids.

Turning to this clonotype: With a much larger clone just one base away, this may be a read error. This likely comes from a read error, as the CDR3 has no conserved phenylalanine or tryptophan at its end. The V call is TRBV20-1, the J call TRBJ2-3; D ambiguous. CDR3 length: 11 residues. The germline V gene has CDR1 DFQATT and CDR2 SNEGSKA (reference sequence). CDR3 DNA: TGCAGCTCCGGCACGGGAGATACGCAGTATCTT. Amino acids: CSSGTGDTQYL.

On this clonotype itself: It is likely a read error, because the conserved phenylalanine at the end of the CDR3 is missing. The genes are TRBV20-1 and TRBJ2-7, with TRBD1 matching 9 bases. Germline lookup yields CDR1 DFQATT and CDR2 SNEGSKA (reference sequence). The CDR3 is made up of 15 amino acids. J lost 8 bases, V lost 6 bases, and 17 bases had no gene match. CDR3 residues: CSASAGQGFPYKQYL. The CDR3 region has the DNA TGCAGTGCCAGCGCGGGACAGGGTTTTCCTTACAAGCAGTACCTC.

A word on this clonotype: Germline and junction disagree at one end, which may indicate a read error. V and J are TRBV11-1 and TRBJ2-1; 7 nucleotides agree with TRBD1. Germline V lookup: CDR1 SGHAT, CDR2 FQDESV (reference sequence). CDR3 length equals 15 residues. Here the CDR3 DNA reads TGTGTCAGCAGCCTAGGGTGGGACAGCTACAATGTGCAGTTCTTC. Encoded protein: CVSSLGWDSYNVQFF.

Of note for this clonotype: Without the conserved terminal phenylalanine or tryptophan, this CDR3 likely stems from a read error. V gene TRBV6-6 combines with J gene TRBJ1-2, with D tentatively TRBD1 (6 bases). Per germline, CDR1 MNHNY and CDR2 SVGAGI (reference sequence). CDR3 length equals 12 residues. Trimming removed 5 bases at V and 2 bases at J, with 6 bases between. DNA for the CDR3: TGTGCCAGCAGTACAGGGAACTATGGCTACACCCTC. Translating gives CASSTGNYGYTL.

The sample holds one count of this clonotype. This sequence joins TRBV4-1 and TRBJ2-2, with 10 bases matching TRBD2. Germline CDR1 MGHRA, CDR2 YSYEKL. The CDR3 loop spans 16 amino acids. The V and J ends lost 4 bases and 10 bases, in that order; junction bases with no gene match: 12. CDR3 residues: CASSPLAGGPVEELFF. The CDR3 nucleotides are TGCGCCAGCAGCCCCTTAGCGGGAGGACCGGTCGAGGAGCTGTTTTTT.

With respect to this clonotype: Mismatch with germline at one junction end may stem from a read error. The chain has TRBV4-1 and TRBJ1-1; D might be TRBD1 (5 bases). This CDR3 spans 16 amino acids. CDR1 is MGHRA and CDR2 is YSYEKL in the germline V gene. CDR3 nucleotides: TGCGCTAGCAGCCAGATAAGGACGACAGTGAACACTGAAGCTCTCTTT. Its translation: CASSQIRTTVNTEALF.

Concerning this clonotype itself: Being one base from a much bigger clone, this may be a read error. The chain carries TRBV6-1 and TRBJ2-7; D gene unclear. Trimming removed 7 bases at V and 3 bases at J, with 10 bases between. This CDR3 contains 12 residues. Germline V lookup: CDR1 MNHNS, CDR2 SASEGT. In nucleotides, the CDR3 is TGTGCCAGCAATGCCAAGGTCTACGAGCAGTACTTC. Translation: CASNAKVYEQYF.

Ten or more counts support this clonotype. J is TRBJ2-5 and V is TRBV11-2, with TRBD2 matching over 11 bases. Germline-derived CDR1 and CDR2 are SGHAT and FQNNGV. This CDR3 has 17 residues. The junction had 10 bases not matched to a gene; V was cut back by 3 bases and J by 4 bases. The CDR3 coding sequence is TGTGCCAGCAGCTTTCAAAGCCTAGCGGGGGGTAGAGAGACCCAGTACTTC. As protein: CASSFQSLAGGRETQYF.

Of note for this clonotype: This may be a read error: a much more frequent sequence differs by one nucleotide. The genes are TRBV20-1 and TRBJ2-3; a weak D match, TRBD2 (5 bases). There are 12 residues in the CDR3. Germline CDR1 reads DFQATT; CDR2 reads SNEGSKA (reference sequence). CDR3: CGAQAGADTQYF. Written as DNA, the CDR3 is TGCGGTGCCCAGGCGGGCGCAGATACGCAGTATTTT.

The CDR3 nucleotides read TGTGCCAGCAGCTCTAACGGGGGGGAGTCGGCTTTCTTT. Translating gives CASSSNGGESAFF. The V gene is TRBV5-6, the J gene TRBJ1-1, with D maybe TRBD1 (5 bases). In germline, CDR1 is SGHDT, CDR2 YYEEEE. Trimming left V 3 bases short and J 11 bases short, with 17 bases between. The CDR3 has 13 residues.

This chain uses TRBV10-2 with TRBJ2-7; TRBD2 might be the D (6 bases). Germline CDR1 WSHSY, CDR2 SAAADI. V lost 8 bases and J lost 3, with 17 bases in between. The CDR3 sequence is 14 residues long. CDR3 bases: TGCGCCAGCCAGACTACTAGCAAGATCTACGAGCAGTACTTC. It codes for CASQTTSKIYEQYF.

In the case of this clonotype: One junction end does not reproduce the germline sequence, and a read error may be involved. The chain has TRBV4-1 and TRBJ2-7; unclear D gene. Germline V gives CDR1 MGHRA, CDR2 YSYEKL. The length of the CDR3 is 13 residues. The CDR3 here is CASGKDTTYDQYF. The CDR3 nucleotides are TGCGCCAGCGGGAAAGACACGACCTACGATCAGTACTTC.

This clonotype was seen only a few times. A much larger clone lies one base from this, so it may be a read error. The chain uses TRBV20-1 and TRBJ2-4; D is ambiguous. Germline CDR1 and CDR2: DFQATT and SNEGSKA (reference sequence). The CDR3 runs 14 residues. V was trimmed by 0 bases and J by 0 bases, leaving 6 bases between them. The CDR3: CSARDLLAKNIQYF. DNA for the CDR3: TGCAGTGCTAGAGACCTTCTAGCCAAAAACATTCAGTACTTC.

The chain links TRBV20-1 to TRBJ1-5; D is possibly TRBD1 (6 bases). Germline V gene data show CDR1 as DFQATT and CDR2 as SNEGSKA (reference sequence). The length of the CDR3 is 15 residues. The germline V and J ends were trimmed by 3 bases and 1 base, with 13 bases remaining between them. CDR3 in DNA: TGCAGTGCTAGGGCTGGGGGCGCGAGCAATCAGCCCCAGCATTTT. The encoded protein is CSARAGGASNQPQHF.

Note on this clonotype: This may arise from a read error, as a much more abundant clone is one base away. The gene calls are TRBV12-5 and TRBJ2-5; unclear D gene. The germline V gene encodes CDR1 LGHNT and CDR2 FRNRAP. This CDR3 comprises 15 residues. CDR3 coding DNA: TGTGCTAGTGCCACCCCCATGGACCCCCAAGAGACCAAGTACTTC. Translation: CASATPMDPQETKYF.

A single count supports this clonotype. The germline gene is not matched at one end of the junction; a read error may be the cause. In DNA form, the CDR3 reads TGTGCCACCAGTAACCGTCTAGGGGATCCGGGTACCTGGAAGCTATTTTTT. This gives the protein CATSNRLGDPGTWKLFF. The V call is TRBV6-2 or TRBV6-3, the J call TRBJ2-2, with D possibly being TRBD1 (5 bases). This CDR3 contains 17 residues. Germline V gene lookup returns CDR1 MNHEY and CDR2 SVGEGT.

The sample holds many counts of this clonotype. The CDR3, as DNA: TGTGCCAGCAGCTTATACAGGGGGCTCAATCAGCCCCAGCATTTT. Protein product: CASSLYRGLNQPQHF. The chain joins TRBV7-8 to TRBJ1-5, with 9 bases aligning to TRBD1. Germline assignment: CDR1 SGHVS and CDR2 FQNEAQ. The CDR3 is 15 residues long. V lost 2 bases, J lost 3 bases, and 2 bases stayed unmatched.

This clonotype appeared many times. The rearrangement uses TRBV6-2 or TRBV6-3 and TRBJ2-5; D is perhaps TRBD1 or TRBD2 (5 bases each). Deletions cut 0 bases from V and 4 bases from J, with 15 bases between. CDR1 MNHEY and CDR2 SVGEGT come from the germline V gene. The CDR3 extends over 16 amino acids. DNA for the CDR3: TGTGCCAGCAGTTACTCGACCCCCCTTGGGGGAGAGACCCAGTACTTC. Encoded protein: CASSYSTPLGGETQYF.